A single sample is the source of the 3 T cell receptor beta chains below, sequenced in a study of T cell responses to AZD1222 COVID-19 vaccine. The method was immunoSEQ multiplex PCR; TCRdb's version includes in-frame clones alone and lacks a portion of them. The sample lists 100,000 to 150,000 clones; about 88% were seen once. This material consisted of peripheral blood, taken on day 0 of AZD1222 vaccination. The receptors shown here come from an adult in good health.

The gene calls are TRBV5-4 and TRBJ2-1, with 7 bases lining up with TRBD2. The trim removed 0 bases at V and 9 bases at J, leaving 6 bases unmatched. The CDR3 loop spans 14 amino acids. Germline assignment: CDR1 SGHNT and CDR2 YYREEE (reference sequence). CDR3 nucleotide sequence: TGTGCCAGCAGCTTGGTAAATGGGGGGGGTGAGCAGTTCTTC. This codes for CASSLVNGGGEQFF.

The chain's CDR3 is CASSEYQGGGTEAFF. DNA for the CDR3: TGTGCCAGCAGTGAATATCAGGGAGGGGGCACTGAAGCTTTCTTT. The V gene is TRBV25-1, the J gene TRBJ1-1, with a tentative D call TRBD1 (6 bases). The V end lost 0 bases, the J end lost 4 bases, and 12 bases lay between the germline ends. The CDR3 extends over 15 amino acids. CDR1 is MGHDK, CDR2 SYGVNS, per germline. The full variable domain, in which reference TRBV25-1 and TRBJ1-1 provide the parts outside the CDR3, is EADIYQTPRYLVIGTGKKITLECSQTMGHDKMYWYQQDPGMELHLIHYSYGVNSTEKGDLSSESTVSRIRTEHFPLTLESARPSHTSQYLCASSEYQGGGTEAFFGQGTRLTVV.

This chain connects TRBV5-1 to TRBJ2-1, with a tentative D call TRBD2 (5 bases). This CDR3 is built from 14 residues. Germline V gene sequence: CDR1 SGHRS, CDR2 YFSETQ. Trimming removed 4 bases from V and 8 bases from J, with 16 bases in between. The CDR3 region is CASSLGLSGDEQFF. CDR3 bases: TGCGCCAGCAGCCTCGGACTGTCTGGGGATGAGCAGTTCTTC.